The 29 T cell receptor beta chains below come from one sample, sequenced in a study of technical replicates of blood from a few donors. The data were produced by immunoSEQ multiplex PCR, yet TCRdb's version contains in-frame clones alone and is incomplete. The data contain about 100,000 clones, approximately 96% of them seen just once; the ten biggest clones take up under 0.45%. Material: T cells isolated from PBMCs. These receptor sequences come from a human donor in good health.

This chain joins TRBV9 and TRBJ1-3; no firm D call. The CDR3 is made up of 12 amino acids. V lost 7 bases and J lost 2, with 7 bases in between. Germline V gene lookup returns CDR1 SGDLS and CDR2 YYNGEE. The CDR3 loop reads CASGLAGNTIYF. As DNA, the CDR3 is TGTGCCAGCGGACTTGCTGGAAACACCATATATTTT.

This chain links TRBV4-1 with TRBJ2-7, with 9 bases that match TRBD1. This CDR3 comprises 18 residues. Trimming at V came to 3 bases and at J to 3 bases, leaving 15 bases not matched to a gene. Germline CDR1 MGHRA, CDR2 YSYEKL. In DNA, the CDR3 is TGCGCCAGCAGCCACACCTTACGGGACAGGGCCCTAAACTACGAGCAGTACTTC. This codes for CASSHTLRDRALNYEQYF.

The V and J genes are TRBV5-1 and TRBJ2-3; TRBD2 matches 13 bases. Losses at the gene ends were 4 bases for V and 1 base for J; bases not matched to a gene: 6. The CDR3 loop spans 17 amino acids. From germline, CDR1 is SGHRS and CDR2 YFSETQ. CDR3 region: CASSLWTSGSGTDTQYF. CDR3 nucleotides: TGCGCCAGCAGCCTCTGGACTAGCGGGAGTGGCACAGATACGCAGTATTTT.

With respect to this clone: The same CDR3 also results from other DNA sequences found in this sample. This chain uses TRBV9 with TRBJ1-2; TRBD1 matches 7 bases. The trim removed 2 bases at V and 7 bases at J, leaving 2 bases unmatched. CDR3 size: 12 residues. In germline, CDR1 is SGDLS, CDR2 YYNGEE. CDR3 coding DNA: TGTGCCAGCAGCGTGGCAGGGGGTGGCTACACCTTC. This codes for CASSVAGGGYTF.

This clone was counted only a few times. The chain recombines TRBV9 with TRBJ2-1; TRBD1 agrees at 7 bases. This CDR3 is 14 amino acids long. The germline gives CDR1 SGDLS, CDR2 YYNGEE. J lost 5 bases, V lost 1 base, and 3 bases had no gene match. CDR3 coding DNA: TGTGCCAGCAGCGTATATCAGGGGGACAATGAGCAGTTCTTC. Encoded protein: CASSVYQGDNEQFF.

This clone was recorded only once. The chain combines TRBV18 with TRBJ2-7, with D hard to call. The CDR3 totals 12 residues. The germline V gene encodes CDR1 KGHSH and CDR2 LQKENI. V lost 6 bases to trimming and J lost 3 bases, with 9 bases between them. This CDR3 is CASSHTIYEQYF. The DNA for the CDR3 is TGTGCCAGCTCCCACACCATCTACGAGCAGTACTTC.

The chain employs TRBV29-1 and TRBJ2-2; TRBD1 is a possible D gene (6 bases). The CDR3 has 15 amino acids. Germline V gene data show CDR1 as SQVTM and CDR2 as ANQGSEA. Trimming pared 3 bases from V and 0 bases from J, leaving 11 bases between. CDR3 coding DNA: TGCAGCGTTGAGTGGGACACCCCGAACACCGGGGAGCTGTTTTTT. Translation gives CSVEWDTPNTGELFF.

The count of this clone is one. CDR3 bases: TGTGCCAGTTGGACTAGCGGGGTGGGGAGCACAGATACGCAGTATTTT. Its translation is CASWTSGVGSTDTQYF. V gene TRBV2 combines with J gene TRBJ2-3; TRBD2 matches at 12 bases. Germline CDR1 reads SNHLY; CDR2 reads FYNNEI. Trimming at V came to 9 bases and at J to 0 bases, leaving 7 bases not matched to a gene. The CDR3 contains 16 residues.

This rearrangement joins TRBV6-5 to TRBJ1-2; 9 nucleotides match TRBD1. V trimming: 0 bases; J trimming: 8 bases; junction bases outside the gene matches: 7. The V gene's germline CDR1 is MNHEY and CDR2 SVGAGI. This CDR3 is 15 amino acids long. In nucleotides, the CDR3 is TGTGCCAGCAGTTACTCGGGGACAGGGTGGGAAGGCTACACCTTC. Translating it yields CASSYSGTGWEGYTF.

J is TRBJ1-5 and V is TRBV6-1, with a weak D call TRBD1 (6 bases). Germline CDR1 MNHNS, CDR2 SASEGT. V gave up 5 bases and J gave up 3 bases, with 11 bases separating them. The CDR3 has 14 amino acids. CDR3 region: CASSQQGFNQPQHF. The CDR3 region has the DNA TGTGCCAGCAGTCAACAGGGCTTCAATCAGCCCCAGCATTTT.

The V gene is TRBV18, the J gene TRBJ2-3, with D perhaps matching TRBD1 (5 bases). The length of the CDR3 is 16 residues. The V end was cut by 2 bases, the J end by 4 bases, with 16 bases between. CDR1 and CDR2 (germline): KGHSH, LQKENI. The CDR3 bases are TGTGCCAGCTCACCAAATAGTCAGGGTACCGCAGATACGCAGTATTTT. Residues: CASSPNSQGTADTQYF. The full variable domain, its missing parts supplied by reference TRBV18 and TRBJ2-3, is NAGVMQNPRHLVRRRGQEARLRCSPMKGHSHVYWYRQLPEEGLKFMVYLQKENIIDESGMPKERFSAEFPKEGPSILRIQQVVRGDSAAYFCASSPNSQGTADTQYFGPGTRLTVL.

The V call is TRBV10-3, the J call TRBJ2-7; TRBD2 aligns across 11 bases. With V trimmed by 1 base and J by 5 bases, 7 bases remained unmatched. Germline lookup yields CDR1 ENHRY and CDR2 SYGVKD. CDR3 length: 16 residues. CDR3 sequence reads: CAISELGLAAGNEQYF. The CDR3 DNA follows: TGTGCCATCAGTGAGTTGGGACTAGCGGCTGGCAACGAGCAGTACTTC.

The rearrangement links TRBV4-1 to TRBJ1-2; no definite D call. The V end was cut by 0 bases, the J end by 1 base, with 9 bases between. Germline CDR1 reads MGHRA; CDR2 reads YSYEKL. The CDR3 has 15 residues. The CDR3 DNA sequence: TGCGCCAGCAGCCAAGATGTAACTGTTAACTATGGCTACACCTTC. Protein: CASSQDVTVNYGYTF.

This chain joins TRBV7-6 and TRBJ2-3; 10 bases map to TRBD2. Germline V gene data show CDR1 as SGHVS and CDR2 as FNYEAQ. With 1 base clipped from V and 4 bases from J, the junction kept 5 bases outside the gene matches. This CDR3 region has 16 residues. CDR3 residues: CASSLVASGRADTQYF. The CDR3 bases are TGTGCCAGCAGCTTAGTAGCTAGCGGGAGAGCAGATACGCAGTATTTT.

The CDR3 DNA is TGTGCCAGCAGTAAGGCAGGGGTCGAAGCTTTCTTT. This sequence encodes CASSKAGVEAFF. V usage is TRBV6-5 and J usage is TRBJ1-1; possibly TRBD1 for D (6 bases). V lost 5 bases and J lost 8, with 12 bases in between. The CDR3 is 12 amino acids. The V gene's germline CDR1 is MNHEY and CDR2 SVGAGI.

Only one count was recorded for this clone. V gene TRBV2 combines with J gene TRBJ2-7, with D possibly being TRBD2 (6 bases). CDR3 length: 15 amino acids. CDR1 SNHLY and CDR2 FYNNEI come from the germline V gene. V was shortened by 7 bases and J by 9 bases, with 25 bases between the two germline ends. In DNA form, the CDR3 reads TGTGCCAGCAAGGGCAATCCCGGGGGTCGTCTCGGGCAGTACTTC. Amino acids: CASKGNPGGRLGQYF. The whole variable domain, remainder taken from reference TRBV2 and TRBJ2-7, is EPEVTQTPSHQVTQMGQEVILRCVPISNHLYFYWYRQILGQKVEFLVSFYNNEISEKSEIFDDQFSVERPDGSNFTLKIRSTKLEDSAMYFCASKGNPGGRLGQYFGPGTRLTVT.

This rearrangement joins TRBV7-8 to TRBJ2-5; 7 bases match TRBD1. The CDR3 totals 15 residues. Per the germline V gene, CDR1 is SGHVS and CDR2 is FQNEAQ. Trimming cost V 5 bases and J 0 bases; bases outside gene matches: 6. The CDR3 protein is CASSLRQGYQETQYF. CDR3 sequence (DNA): TGTGCCAGCAGCCTCCGACAGGGATACCAAGAGACCCAGTACTTC.

J is TRBJ2-3 and V is TRBV5-1; a possible D gene is TRBD2 (6 bases). Germline CDR1 is SGHRS and CDR2 is YFSETQ. This CDR3 contains 17 residues. V lost 2 bases, J lost 3 bases, and 19 bases lay in between. The CDR3 DNA reads as TGCGCCAGCAGCTTAAGGGGAGGCAGTGGAAGGACAGATACGCAGTATTTT. Protein product: CASSLRGGSGRTDTQYF.

V is TRBV19 and J is TRBJ2-1; D call uncertain. The CDR3 is 14 residues long. Germline-derived CDR1 and CDR2 are LNHDA and SQIVND (reference sequence). The ends were cut back, 0 bases at V and 2 bases at J, with 5 bases in the middle. The DNA for the CDR3 is TGTGCCAGTAGTATAGATCCGGCCTACAATGAGCAGTTCTTC. Translating gives CASSIDPAYNEQFF. The full variable domain, completed using reference TRBV19 and TRBJ2-1, is DGGITQSPKYLFRKEGQNVTLSCEQNLNHDAMYWYRQDPGQGLRLIYYSQIVNDFQKGDIAEGYSVSREKKESFPLTVTSAQKNPTAFYLCASSIDPAYNEQFFGPGTRLTVL.

The V gene is TRBV5-4, the J gene TRBJ2-1; D may be TRBD2 (6 bases). Trimming cost V 2 bases and J 5 bases, with 11 bases left between them. From germline, CDR1 is SGHNT and CDR2 YYREEE (reference sequence). The CDR3 has 14 amino acids. The CDR3 nucleotides read TGTGCCAGCAGCTTCCCGGGACTCGACAATGAGCAGTTCTTC. It translates to CASSFPGLDNEQFF.

This clone was detected only once. The CDR3 sequence is CATSSPEGSFYEQYF. The CDR3, as DNA: TGTGCCACCAGCAGTCCCGAAGGGAGTTTCTACGAGCAGTACTTC. The rearrangement uses TRBV15 and TRBJ2-7; possibly TRBD2 for D (5 bases). Germline V gene sequence: CDR1 LNHNV, CDR2 YYDKDF (reference sequence). The CDR3 spans 15 residues. Trimming took off 3 bases at V and 3 bases at J, with 15 bases between the two ends.

The chain combines TRBV10-3 with TRBJ2-5, with 13 bases that match TRBD2. This CDR3 region has 18 residues. The V segment lost 2 bases and the J segment 4 bases; nucleotides outside the gene matches: 10. CDR1 is ENHRY and CDR2 is SYGVKD in the germline V gene. The DNA of the CDR3 is TGTGCCATCAGTGAGCCGAACGGACTAGCGGGAGCACTAGAGACCCAGTACTTC. It yields the protein CAISEPNGLAGALETQYF.

The table lists this clone with a count of one. Here the CDR3 DNA reads TGCAGCGTTCGACTAGCGGGGCTCGAGCAGTACTTC. Translating it yields CSVRLAGLEQYF. This sequence joins TRBV29-1 and TRBJ2-7; 11 bases agree with TRBD2. The V segment lost 5 bases and the J segment 6 bases; nucleotides outside the gene matches: 3. CDR3 length: 12 amino acids. The germline CDR1 and CDR2 sequences are SQVTM and ANQGSEA.

This chain uses TRBV6-5 with TRBJ2-7; D remains unclear. The V gene's germline CDR1 is MNHEY and CDR2 SVGAGI. There are 14 residues in the CDR3. V was trimmed by 6 bases and J by 0 bases, leaving 12 bases between them. The CDR3, as DNA: TGTGCCAGCAGGAGTGGGTCTAGCTCCTACGAGCAGTACTTC. Its translation is CASRSGSSSYEQYF.

V and J are TRBV11-2 and TRBJ1-3; TRBD1 aligns across 8 bases. The CDR3 extends over 13 amino acids. Per the germline V gene, CDR1 is SGHAT and CDR2 is FQNNGV. V shed 4 bases, J shed 9 bases, and the junction held 5 bases outside the gene matches. CDR3: CASSYDRGSTIYF. In DNA form, the CDR3 reads TGTGCCAGCAGCTACGACAGGGGTAGCACCATATATTTT.

This chain joins TRBV14 and TRBJ1-4, with D maybe TRBD1 (5 bases). Germline V CDR1 and CDR2: SGHDN, FVKESK. The CDR3 has 18 residues. V lost 4 bases, J lost 3 bases, and 21 bases lay in between. The CDR3 DNA follows: TGTGCCAGCAGCCTATCTTTAACAGCCGCGGGGCCTAATGAAAAACTGTTTTTT. Translating gives CASSLSLTAAGPNEKLFF. Using reference TRBV14 and TRBJ1-4 for the parts outside the CDR3, the full variable domain is EAGVTQFPSHSVIEKGQTVTLRCDPISGHDNLYWYRRVMGKEIKFLLHFVKESKQDESGMPNNRFLAERTGGTYSTLKVQPAELEDSGVYFCASSLSLTAAGPNEKLFFGSGTQLSVL.

This chain's CDR3 is CASSLTRAAGNTIYF. The CDR3 DNA is TGCGCCAGCAGCCTTACCCGAGCGGCTGGAAACACCATATATTTT. V usage is TRBV4-3 and J usage is TRBJ1-3, with no clear D. Germline-derived CDR1 and CDR2 are LGHNA and YSLEER. The V end lost 4 bases, the J end lost 2 bases, and 12 bases lay between the germline ends. There are 15 residues in the CDR3.

The J gene is TRBJ2-7, the V gene TRBV13; a weak D match, TRBD2 (6 bases). Germline assignment: CDR1 PRHDT and CDR2 FYEKMQ (reference sequence). The length of the CDR3 is 13 residues. Trimming took off 2 bases at V and 1 base at J, with 6 bases between the two ends. As DNA, the CDR3 is TGTGCCAGCAGCTTAAGCGGGTCCTACGAGCAGTACTTC. This translates into CASSLSGSYEQYF.

The gene calls are TRBV19 and TRBJ1-1, with D unclear. The CDR3 length is 14 residues. V lost 8 bases to trimming and J lost 0 bases, with 13 bases between them. Germline V CDR1 and CDR2: LNHDA, SQIVND (reference sequence). Here the CDR3 DNA reads TGTGCCAGTTGTGCGGGAGGGCTGAACACTGAAGCTTTCTTT. Its protein product is CASCAGGLNTEAFF.